One sample yielded the 26 T cell receptor beta chains listed below, sequenced in a study of Graves' ophthalmopathy and Graves' hyperthyroidism. Investigators amplified TCR beta CDR3 regions from RNA transcripts. RT-PCR was first run with HTBI primers, then multiplex PCR in a second round. TCRdb ran MiXCR on the multiplex PCR reads and lists one entry per CDR3 protein. The data hold just over 600,000 distinct CDR3 sequences, with 20% to 25% observed a single time. Sequenced input: peripheral blood. These receptors all come from a woman between 18 and 30 years old with stable Graves' hyperthyroidism. Some clones in this sample may be carry-over from other donors' samples.

This clonotype was found many times. The genes are TRBV7-7 and TRBJ2-2, with 11 nucleotides matching TRBD1. CDR3 length: 15 residues. With V trimmed by 5 bases and J by 7 bases, 6 bases remained unmatched. Germline V gene sequence: CDR1 SSHAT, CDR2 FNYEAQ (reference sequence). This CDR3 reads CASSPGTGGLGELFF. CDR3 nucleotides: TGTGCCAGCAGCCCCGGGACAGGGGGTCTCGGGGAGCTGTTTTTT.

This clonotype showed up many times. The chain has TRBV20-1 and TRBJ2-7, with 10 bases aligning to TRBD1. Germline CDR1 and CDR2: DFQATT and SNEGSKA (reference sequence). This CDR3 region has 13 residues. With V trimmed by 4 bases and J by 2 bases, 2 bases remained unmatched. In DNA form, the CDR3 reads TGCAGTGCTAACGGACAGGGGGCCTACGAGCAGTACTTC. Translating gives CSANGQGAYEQYF.

The gene calls are TRBV30 and TRBJ1-2, with D unclear. V was trimmed by 0 bases and J by 5 bases, leaving 10 bases between them. Germline CDR1 is GTSNPN and CDR2 is SVGIG (reference sequence). CDR3 length: 13 amino acids. This chain's CDR3 is CAWSVHGGYGYTF. CDR3 coding DNA: TGTGCCTGGAGTGTACACGGAGGGTATGGCTACACCTTC.

This clonotype was detected ten times or more. The chain couples TRBV2 to TRBJ2-2, with TRBD1 matching 11 bases. The germline V gene encodes CDR1 SNHLY and CDR2 FYNNEI. V lost 2 bases to trimming and J lost 5 bases; unmatched junction nucleotides: 4. The CDR3 loop spans 16 amino acids. The chain's CDR3 is CASSEPGQGVTGELFF. The CDR3 DNA is TGTGCCAGCAGTGAACCGGGACAGGGGGTTACCGGGGAGCTGTTTTTT.

This clonotype was counted many times. The chain employs TRBV20-1 and TRBJ2-7, with unresolved D. The CDR3 extends over 15 amino acids. CDR1 DFQATT and CDR2 SNEGSKA come from the germline V gene (reference sequence). V was clipped by 0 bases and J by 6 bases, with 18 bases between them. CDR3 protein: CSARDVQRDTLEQYF. The CDR3 DNA reads as TGCAGTGCTAGAGATGTTCAGCGAGATACGCTCGAGCAGTACTTC.

The sample holds a few counts of this clonotype. The chain couples TRBV6-1 to TRBJ2-6; 11 nucleotides match TRBD1. Germline-derived CDR1 and CDR2 are MNHNS and SASEGT. V was pared by 7 bases and J by 4 bases, with 6 bases of the junction left unmatched. This CDR3 is built from 16 residues. CDR3 sequence: CASTGTGGTGANVLTF. The DNA for the CDR3 is TGTGCCAGCACCGGGACAGGGGGGACCGGGGCCAACGTCCTGACTTTC.

Many counts were recorded for this clonotype. The J gene is TRBJ1-1, the V gene TRBV11-2; possibly TRBD1 for D (5 bases). The CDR3 runs to 14 residues. Trimming shortened V by 5 bases and J by 0 bases, and 10 bases separated the two germline ends. Per germline, CDR1 SGHAT and CDR2 FQNNGV. The DNA for the CDR3 is TGTGCCAGCAGCGGACTGGGGGTGAACACTGAAGCTTTCTTT. It encodes CASSGLGVNTEAFF.

This clonotype was detected many times. The rearrangement links TRBV20-1 to TRBJ1-2, with D possibly being TRBD1 (6 bases). Germline CDR1 is DFQATT and CDR2 is SNEGSKA (reference sequence). The CDR3 has 16 amino acids. V was clipped by 0 bases and J by 3 bases, with 17 bases between them. In DNA, the CDR3 is TGCAGTGCTAGAGATTTGAAGGGGGGGGTCGACTATGGCTACACCTTC. It translates to CSARDLKGGVDYGYTF.

There are many counts of this clonotype. CDR3 nucleotide sequence: TGTGCCAGCAGCCCAGGGGGCCGAAAGACTGAAGCTTTCTTT. Residues: CASSPGGRKTEAFF. The V gene is TRBV6-1, the J gene TRBJ1-1; 8 nucleotides align to TRBD1. The germline V gene encodes CDR1 MNHNS and CDR2 SASEGT. With V trimmed by 6 bases and J by 5 bases, 8 bases remained unmatched. CDR3 length equals 14 residues.

This clonotype was counted at least ten times. The CDR3 reads CASSYLAGSANYGYTF. CDR3 nucleotide sequence: TGTGCCAGCAGTTACCTGGCAGGGTCAGCTAACTATGGCTACACCTTC. This sequence joins TRBV6-5 and TRBJ1-2; a possible D gene is TRBD1 (5 bases). The V end lost 2 bases, the J end lost 0 bases, and 13 bases lay between the germline ends. Germline V gives CDR1 MNHEY, CDR2 SVGAGI. The CDR3 runs 16 residues.

This clonotype was observed many times. The rearrangement uses TRBV28 and TRBJ2-7; TRBD1 is a possible D gene (6 bases). Germline V gene sequence: CDR1 MDHEN, CDR2 SYDVKM. V lost 5 bases and J 6 bases, leaving 17 bases between the germline ends. The CDR3 is 14 residues long. The CDR3 protein is CASSPKPGVGEQYF. For the CDR3, the DNA is TGTGCCAGCAGTCCCAAACCAGGGGTTGGCGAGCAGTACTTC.

This clonotype was counted many times. The chain joins TRBV27 to TRBJ2-7; D remains ambiguous. The germline V and J ends were trimmed by 8 bases and 9 bases, with 17 bases remaining between them. CDR1 and CDR2 (germline): MNHEY, SMNVEV (reference sequence). The CDR3 runs to 12 residues. The CDR3 DNA sequence: TGTGCCAGCGGCGACATTGCGATTGGGCAGTACTTC. Protein: CASGDIAIGQYF.

This clonotype has only a few counts. V gene TRBV11-2 combines with J gene TRBJ2-7; TRBD1 aligns across 7 bases. There are 17 residues in the CDR3. V shed 1 base and J 4 bases; nucleotides not matched to a gene: 13. Germline loops: CDR1 SGHAT, CDR2 FQNNGV. The chain's CDR3 is CASSLGQGSFNRYEQYF. CDR3 bases: TGTGCCAGCAGCTTAGGACAGGGTAGTTTTAACCGTTACGAGCAGTACTTC.

This clonotype was picked up many times. This chain joins TRBV5-6 and TRBJ2-7; 9 bases map to TRBD1. The CDR3 sequence is 14 residues long. The V segment lost 3 bases and the J segment 2 bases; nucleotides outside the gene matches: 3. CDR1 SGHDT and CDR2 YYEEEE come from the germline V gene. Here the CDR3 reads CASSWDRDAYEQYF. The DNA of the CDR3 is TGTGCCAGCAGCTGGGACAGGGATGCCTACGAGCAGTACTTC.

This clonotype has at least ten counts. The V and J genes are TRBV5-5 and TRBJ2-7, with no clear D. Between the trimmed V and J ends, which lost 6 bases and 4 bases, there was a span of 14 bases. The length of the CDR3 is 13 residues. Germline CDR1 and CDR2: SGHKS and YYEKEE (reference sequence). This chain's CDR3 is CASTEQNGYEQYF. The DNA of the CDR3 is TGTGCCAGCACGGAACAGAATGGATACGAGCAGTACTTC.

V and J are TRBV6-2 or TRBV6-3 and TRBJ2-7; 13 nucleotides align to TRBD2. The CDR3 covers 20 residues. Per the germline V gene, CDR1 is MNHEY and CDR2 is SVGEGT. V lost 2 bases and J lost 2; bases outside the gene matches: 15. CDR3 amino acids: CASSYGYRRTSGRRTYEQYF. In DNA form, the CDR3 reads TGTGCCAGCAGTTACGGCTACCGACGGACTAGCGGGAGAAGAACCTACGAGCAGTACTTC.

This clonotype was observed at least ten times. The gene calls are TRBV28 and TRBJ1-6, with unresolved D. Germline V CDR1 and CDR2: MDHEN, SYDVKM. The CDR3 loop spans 15 amino acids. Trimming pared 8 bases from V and 7 bases from J, leaving 18 bases between. This CDR3 is CASVQAAAENSPLHF. CDR3 sequence (DNA): TGTGCCAGCGTTCAGGCGGCAGCCGAGAATTCACCCCTCCACTTT. Using reference TRBV28 and TRBJ1-6 for the parts outside the CDR3, the full variable domain is DVKVTQSSRYLVKRTGEKVFLECVQDMDHENMFWYRQDPGLGLRLIYFSYDVKMKEKGDIPEGYSVSREKKERFSLILESASTNQTSMYLCASVQAAAENSPLHFGNGTRLTVT.

This clonotype was seen a handful of times. This chain connects TRBV6-4 to TRBJ2-4, with unresolved D. There are 12 residues in the CDR3. Between the trimmed V and J ends, which lost 6 bases and 4 bases, there was a span of 7 bases. Germline V gene lookup returns CDR1 MRHNA and CDR2 SNTAGT. CDR3 DNA: TGTGCCAGCAGCCCTCAAAAAAACATTCAGTACTTC. Protein product: CASSPQKNIQYF.

This clonotype was seen many times. The chain joins TRBV12-5 to TRBJ1-2; no clear D. The CDR3 covers 13 residues. Between the trimmed V and J ends, which lost 0 bases and 7 bases, there was a span of 9 bases. Per germline, CDR1 LGHNT and CDR2 FRNRAP. CDR3 protein: CASGLVTAAGYTF. Written as DNA, the CDR3 is TGTGCTAGTGGTTTGGTAACAGCCGCTGGCTACACCTTC.

Ten or more counts support this clonotype. This chain joins TRBV5-1 and TRBJ2-2; maybe TRBD2 (6 bases). The CDR3 loop spans 16 amino acids. Germline assignment: CDR1 SGHRS and CDR2 YFSETQ. Trimming took 0 bases from V and 5 from J, leaving 14 bases between them. The CDR3 DNA follows: TGCGCCAGCAGCTTGGATCCGGGAGTAGTAACCGGGGAGCTGTTTTTT. Translating gives CASSLDPGVVTGELFF.

This clonotype occurred a few times. The rearrangement links TRBV24-1 to TRBJ1-1; D gene uncertain. V lost 2 bases to trimming and J lost 7 bases, with 10 bases between them. This CDR3 contains 13 residues. The germline gives CDR1 KGHDR, CDR2 SFDVKD. Here the CDR3 reads CATSDSWGGEAFF. Written as DNA, the CDR3 is TGTGCCACCAGTGATTCATGGGGAGGTGAAGCTTTCTTT.

This clonotype was detected many times. The junction differs from germline at one of its ends, possibly a read error. The rearrangement uses TRBV5-1 and TRBJ1-1, with TRBD1 matching over 8 bases. The CDR3 is made up of 14 amino acids. The germline gives CDR1 SGHRS, CDR2 YFSETQ. The DNA for the CDR3 is TGTGCCAGCAGCCCCGGGACAGGGAACACTGAAGCTTTCTTT. Translating gives CASSPGTGNTEAFF.

This clonotype was observed many times. The genes are TRBV6-5 and TRBJ2-7, with D tentatively TRBD1 (6 bases). From germline, CDR1 is MNHEY and CDR2 SVGAGI. CDR3 length: 15 amino acids. Trimming took off 2 bases at V and 7 bases at J, with 18 bases between the two ends. DNA of the CDR3: TGTGCCAGCAGTTACCCCCAACAGGGTTTAGGAGAGCAGTACTTC. It is translated as CASSYPQQGLGEQYF.

The sample holds many counts of this clonotype. Since a much larger clone is just one base distant, this may be a read error. The chain links TRBV15 to TRBJ1-1, with D tentatively TRBD1 (6 bases). CDR1 is LNHNV, CDR2 YYDKDF, per germline (reference sequence). V gave up 0 bases and J gave up 6 bases, with 11 bases separating them. The CDR3 extends over 14 amino acids. The CDR3 DNA is TGTGCCACCAGCAGAGAGGGACAAGGGGCTGAAGCTTTCTTT. Encoded protein: CATSREGQGAEAFF.

The chain joins TRBV7-8 to TRBJ2-7; D gene unclear. V shed 5 bases and J shed 0 bases, with 11 bases lying between them. Germline CDR1 SGHVS, CDR2 FQNEAQ. CDR3 length: 14 residues. The CDR3 protein is CASSQKSSSYEQYF. CDR3 bases: TGTGCCAGCAGCCAAAAAAGTAGCTCCTACGAGCAGTACTTC. Full variable domain (outside the CDR3, taken from reference TRBV7-8 and TRBJ2-7): GAGVSQSPRYKVAKRGQDVALRCDPISGHVSLFWYQQALGQGPEFLTYFQNEAQLDKSGLPSDRFFAERPEGSVSTLKIQRTQQEDSAVYLCASSQKSSSYEQYFGPGTRLTVT.

This clonotype showed up many times. The chain combines TRBV2 with TRBJ1-1; a weak D match, TRBD1 (5 bases). The germline V gene has CDR1 SNHLY and CDR2 FYNNEI. V was pared by 0 bases and J by 10 bases, with 12 bases between. The CDR3 covers 13 residues. This CDR3 is CASSEAGWGTAFF. For the CDR3, the DNA is TGTGCCAGCAGTGAAGCTGGTTGGGGGACAGCTTTCTTT.